The 3 T cell receptor beta chains below come from one sample, sequenced in a study of shared T cell receptors in the human thymus. Method: immunoSEQ multiplex PCR; TCRdb's copy keeps in-frame clones and lacks some. Of about 380,000 clones listed, just under 95% are singletons. Sample: thymocytes. The receptors were sampled from a human donor.

The rearrangement uses TRBV10-2 and TRBJ2-7; the D gene is possibly TRBD2 (7 bases). The germline CDR1 and CDR2 sequences are WSHSY and SAAADI. Trimming took 0 bases from V and 9 from J, leaving 12 bases between them. The CDR3 is 13 residues long. The chain's CDR3 is CASSESRGGGQYF. The CDR3 DNA follows: TGCGCCAGCAGTGAGTCGAGGGGGGGCGGGCAGTACTTC.

The chain recombines TRBV6-1 with TRBJ1-1, with a weak D call TRBD1 (5 bases). This CDR3 is built from 16 residues. The germline CDR1 and CDR2 sequences are MNHNS and SASEGT. V lost 4 bases and J 1 base, leaving 16 bases between the germline ends. CDR3 amino acids: CASSVGLMRRNTEAFF. DNA for the CDR3: TGTGCCAGCAGTGTGGGACTCATGAGGAGGAACACTGAAGCTTTCTTT.

V and J are TRBV18 and TRBJ2-1; TRBD1 matches 7 bases. The J segment lost 2 bases and the V segment lost 3 bases, leaving 10 bases of the junction unmatched. CDR1 KGHSH and CDR2 LQKENI come from the germline V gene. The CDR3 consists of 17 residues. The CDR3 coding sequence is TGTGCCAGCTCACCCCAGGGCCGGGACAGCCCCTACAATGAGCAGTTCTTC. Residues: CASSPQGRDSPYNEQFF.